Shown below are 8 T cell receptor beta chains from a single sample sequenced in a study of T cells in Graves' hyperthyroidism and ophthalmopathy. Amplified TCR beta CDR3 regions came from RNA transcripts. Researchers ran a first-round RT-PCR on the TCR CDR3 using the HTBI primer set. TCRdb re-derived calls from the multiplex PCR reads in MiXCR, one entry per CDR3 protein. The sample shows under 650,000 distinct CDR3 sequences, around 15% of them seen only once. The sequenced sample was blood. The receptors originated from a woman between 25 and 40 years old with Graves' hyperthyroidism.

This clonotype appeared many times. The CDR3 coding sequence is TGTGCCAGCAGTATCGACAGGGCAGGGTTCAATGAGCAGTTCTTC. This sequence encodes CASSIDRAGFNEQFF. This rearrangement joins TRBV27 to TRBJ2-1; TRBD1 matches 7 bases. The CDR3 is made up of 15 amino acids. The trim removed 5 bases at V and 6 bases at J, leaving 10 bases unmatched. Germline V gene data show CDR1 as MNHEY and CDR2 as SMNVEV (reference sequence).

This clonotype was seen repeatedly, ten times or more. The J gene is TRBJ2-3, the V gene TRBV6-1, with 7 bases matching TRBD1. This CDR3 is 16 amino acids long. The ends lost 5 bases at V and 6 bases at J; junction bases unmatched: 14. Germline V gene data show CDR1 as MNHNS and CDR2 as SASEGT. The CDR3 protein is CASSRTRQGVIDTQYF. Here the CDR3 DNA reads TGTGCCAGCAGTAGGACGCGGCAGGGGGTGATTGATACGCAGTATTTT.

This clonotype was recorded a few times. At one of its ends the junction is not consistent with the germline gene, which may arise from a read error. The chain joins TRBV15 to TRBJ2-5; D not certain. The CDR3 covers 13 residues. Germline assignment: CDR1 LNHNV and CDR2 YYDKDF (reference sequence). The CDR3 reads CATSRDVGETRYF. Here the CDR3 DNA reads TGTGCCACCAGCAGAGATGTCGGAGAGACCCGGTACTTC.

This clonotype was counted a few times. The chain carries TRBV28 and TRBJ1-2, with D perhaps TRBD1 (6 bases). CDR1 is MDHEN, CDR2 SYDVKM, per germline. Deletions cut 3 bases from V and 7 bases from J, with 9 bases between. There are 12 residues in the CDR3. The CDR3 nucleotides are TGTGCCAGCAGTTTGAGGGGGGTTGGCTACACCTTC. The encoded protein is CASSLRGVGYTF.

This clonotype was seen a handful of times. The chain has TRBV20-1 and TRBJ2-5, with D possibly matching TRBD2 (6 bases). This CDR3 has 14 amino acids. Trimming cost V 3 bases and J 2 bases, with 13 bases left between them. The germline CDR1 and CDR2 sequences are DFQATT and SNEGSKA (reference sequence). The chain's CDR3 is CSARVAGRQETQYF. The CDR3 DNA follows: TGCAGTGCTAGGGTCGCGGGGCGACAAGAGACCCAGTACTTC.

The rearrangement links TRBV28 to TRBJ1-6; the D is unclear. This CDR3 comprises 13 residues. Trimming cost V 2 bases and J 5 bases, with 4 bases left between them. Per the germline V gene, CDR1 is MDHEN and CDR2 is SYDVKM. CDR3 protein: CASSLANNSPLHF. For the CDR3, the DNA is TGTGCCAGCAGTTTAGCCAATAATTCACCCCTCCACTTT. Variable domain in full (rest from reference TRBV28 and TRBJ1-6): DVKVTQSSRYLVKRTGEKVFLECVQDMDHENMFWYRQDPGLGLRLIYFSYDVKMKEKGDIPEGYSVSREKKERFSLILESASTNQTSMYLCASSLANNSPLHFGNGTRLTVT.

This clonotype was detected only a few times. This chain links TRBV19 with TRBJ2-7; TRBD1 or TRBD2 may be the D gene (5 bases each). CDR1 and CDR2 from the germline V gene are LNHDA and SQIVND (reference sequence). With 3 bases removed from V and 3 bases from J, the gap between germline ends came to 21 bases. The CDR3 runs 17 residues. This chain's CDR3 is CASSIWGTESTYYEQYF. CDR3 DNA: TGTGCCAGTAGTATTTGGGGGACGGAGTCTACCTACTACGAGCAGTACTTC.

This clonotype was picked up many times. The genes are TRBV5-1 and TRBJ1-1; 9 bases match TRBD1. This CDR3 has 15 amino acids. Looked up from germline, CDR1 is SGHRS and CDR2 is YFSETQ. V was pared by 1 base and J by 3 bases, with 4 bases of the junction left unmatched. The CDR3 reads CASSLTGGSDTEAFF. DNA for the CDR3: TGCGCCAGCAGCTTGACAGGGGGCTCGGACACTGAAGCTTTCTTT.